These T cell receptor beta chains were read from a single sample in a study of CD8 T cells in ankylosing spondylitis. MiXCR, run by TCRdb on the 5' RACE reads, gives a single entry per CDR3 protein. This table holds approximately 400,000 distinct CDR3 sequences, roughly a quarter found once. Sequencing was carried out using blood, either unsorted or a sorted T cell fraction (not recorded which). These receptors were obtained from a male donor with ankylosing spondylitis. Each CDR3 is given with its conserved first and last residue. D genes are given only for firm matches. Clone sizes are given selectively: once, few, many, or a class where the clone is expanded.

v_call: TRBV12-3/TRBV12-4; j_call: TRBJ2-3; clone_size: .; d_call: TRBD2; cdr3_aa: CASRPGLAATDTQYF; cdr3_nt: TGTGCCAGCAGGCCGGGACTAGCGGCCACAGATACGCAGTATTTT
v_call: TRBV25-1; j_call: TRBJ1-1; clone_size: .; d_call: .; cdr3_aa: CASSGVGTEAFF; cdr3_nt: TGTGCCAGCAGTGGAGTGGGCACTGAAGCTTTCTTT
v_call: TRBV5-5; j_call: TRBJ2-1; clone_size: .; d_call: TRBD2; cdr3_aa: CASSWRTSGEAEQFF; cdr3_nt: TGTGCCAGCAGCTGGAGGACTAGCGGGGAGGCGGAGCAGTTCTTC
v_call: TRBV2; j_call: TRBJ2-5; clone_size: few; d_call: .; cdr3_aa: CASRRGAGETQYF; cdr3_nt: TGTGCCAGCAGGAGGGGGGCAGGGGAGACCCAGTACTTC
v_call: TRBV5-1; j_call: TRBJ1-1; clone_size: few; d_call: .; cdr3_aa: CASSETLGEAFF; cdr3_nt: TGCGCCAGCTCCGAAACATTGGGTGAAGCTTTCTTT
v_call: TRBV28; j_call: TRBJ2-1; clone_size: .; d_call: .; cdr3_aa: CASSFGQGNHF; cdr3_nt: .
v_call: TRBV15; j_call: TRBJ1-1; clone_size: many; d_call: .; cdr3_aa: CATSRDPGVGTEAFF; cdr3_nt: TGTGCCACCAGCAGAGATCCGGGGGTCGGCACTGAAGCTTTCTTT
v_call: TRBV29-1; j_call: TRBJ1-1; clone_size: many; d_call: .; cdr3_aa: CSGSTGLLTEAFF; cdr3_nt: TGCAGCGGGAGTACAGGGCTCCTCACTGAAGCTTTCTTT
v_call: TRBV20-1; j_call: TRBJ2-4; clone_size: once; d_call: .; cdr3_aa: CSARDYREIAKNIQYF; cdr3_nt: TGCAGTGCTAGAGATTACCGGGAAATAGCCAAAAACATTCAGTACTTC
v_call: TRBV18; j_call: TRBJ2-5; clone_size: few; d_call: TRBD1; cdr3_aa: CASSPQRDRVETQYF; cdr3_nt: TGTGCCAGCTCACCACAAAGGGACAGGGTTGAGACCCAGTACTTC
v_call: TRBV20-1; j_call: TRBJ2-1; clone_size: .; d_call: .; cdr3_aa: CSARGASGQVYNEQFF; cdr3_nt: TGCAGTGCTAGAGGCGCTTCCGGGCAGGTTTACAATGAGCAGTTCTTC
v_call: TRBV20-1; j_call: TRBJ2-2; clone_size: .; d_call: TRBD2; cdr3_aa: CSASHRASGISGELFF; cdr3_nt: TGCAGTGCTAGTCATCGGGCTAGCGGGATAAGCGGGGAGCTGTTTTTT
v_call: TRBV20-1; j_call: TRBJ1-5; clone_size: few; d_call: TRBD1; cdr3_aa: CSAGGQGASNQPQHF; cdr3_nt: TGCAGTGCTGGGGGACAGGGGGCCAGCAATCAGCCCCAGCATTTT
v_call: TRBV7-2; j_call: TRBJ2-7; clone_size: few; d_call: .; cdr3_aa: CASSLQTQSSYEQYF; cdr3_nt: TGTGCCAGCAGCTTACAGACTCAAAGCTCCTACGAGCAGTACTTC
v_call: TRBV20-1; j_call: TRBJ2-6; clone_size: .; d_call: TRBD1; cdr3_aa: CSASLYRGRANVLTF; cdr3_nt: TGCAGTGCTAGCCTCTACAGGGGTAGGGCCAACGTCCTGACTTTC
v_call: TRBV29-1; j_call: TRBJ2-7; clone_size: many; d_call: .; cdr3_aa: CSVVRGGDEQYF; cdr3_nt: TGCAGCGTTGTTAGGGGTGGGGACGAGCAGTACTTC
v_call: TRBV12-3/TRBV12-4; j_call: TRBJ2-2; clone_size: .; d_call: .; cdr3_aa: CAICLSAFLRRPEELFF; cdr3_nt: TGTGCCATCTGTTTAAGCGCCTTCCTAAGACGTCCGGAGGAGCTGTTTTTT
v_call: TRBV7-2; j_call: TRBJ2-7; clone_size: many; d_call: .; cdr3_aa: CASSLQGGDEQYF; cdr3_nt: TGTGCCAGCAGCCTCCAAGGCGGCGACGAGCAGTACTTC
v_call: TRBV24-1; j_call: TRBJ2-5; clone_size: .; d_call: .; cdr3_aa: CATSDWAQGETQYF; cdr3_nt: TGTGCCACCAGTGATTGGGCCCAGGGAGAGACCCAGTACTTC
v_call: TRBV5-1; j_call: TRBJ1-4; clone_size: .; d_call: TRBD1; cdr3_aa: CASSHNRDRAGNEKLFF; cdr3_nt: TGCGCCAGCAGCCACAACCGGGACAGGGCCGGGAATGAAAAACTGTTTTTT
v_call: TRBV7-9; j_call: TRBJ2-1; clone_size: .; d_call: .; cdr3_aa: CASSEQGYEQFF; cdr3_nt: TGTGCCAGCAGCGAACAGGGATATGAGCAGTTCTTC
v_call: TRBV7-9; j_call: TRBJ1-2; clone_size: .; d_call: .; cdr3_aa: CASSFEAGNGYTF; cdr3_nt: TGTGCCAGCAGCTTTGAGGCCGGGAATGGCTACACCTTC
v_call: TRBV12-3/TRBV12-4; j_call: TRBJ1-2; clone_size: many; d_call: .; cdr3_aa: CAISDGYGYTF; cdr3_nt: TGTGCCATTTCGGACGGCTATGGCTACACCTTC
v_call: TRBV12-3/TRBV12-4; j_call: TRBJ2-2; clone_size: .; d_call: TRBD1; cdr3_aa: CASSSRTGTTGELFF; cdr3_nt: TGTGCCAGCAGTTCCCGGACAGGGACCACCGGGGAGCTGTTTTTT
v_call: TRBV11-2; j_call: TRBJ2-5; clone_size: .; d_call: .; cdr3_aa: CASSSARGLETQYF; cdr3_nt: TGTGCCAGCAGCTCTGCTAGGGGCTTGGAGACCCAGTACTTC
v_call: TRBV20-1; j_call: TRBJ1-6; clone_size: few; d_call: .; cdr3_aa: CSAREDRGNNSPLHF; cdr3_nt: TGCAGTGCTAGAGAAGACCGAGGCAATAATTCACCCCTCCACTTT
v_call: TRBV5-1; j_call: TRBJ2-2; clone_size: .; d_call: TRBD1; cdr3_aa: CASRLQGVNTGELFF; cdr3_nt: TGCGCCAGCAGACTACAGGGGGTAAACACCGGGGAGCTGTTTTTT
v_call: TRBV5-1; j_call: TRBJ1-6; clone_size: .; d_call: .; cdr3_aa: CASSSTRGHWDSPLHF; cdr3_nt: TGCGCCAGCAGCTCAACCCGGGGACACTGGGATTCACCCCTCCACTTT
v_call: TRBV2; j_call: TRBJ2-1; clone_size: .; d_call: .; cdr3_aa: CASSAGSYNEQFF; cdr3_nt: TGTGCCAGCAGTGCTGGGTCATACAATGAGCAGTTCTTC
v_call: TRBV4-2; j_call: TRBJ2-1; clone_size: .; d_call: TRBD2; cdr3_aa: CASSQDGGGGDNEQFF; cdr3_nt: TGTGCCAGCAGCCAAGATGGTGGCGGGGGGGACAATGAGCAGTTCTTC
v_call: TRBV20-1; j_call: TRBJ1-5; clone_size: few; d_call: .; cdr3_aa: CSAPDRTNQPQHF; cdr3_nt: TGCAGTGCCCCAGACAGGACCAATCAGCCCCAGCATTTT
v_call: TRBV2; j_call: TRBJ2-3; clone_size: few; d_call: .; cdr3_aa: CASSLLAAPGSDTQYF; cdr3_nt: TGTGCCAGCAGCTTACTAGCAGCGCCAGGTTCAGATACGCAGTATTTT
v_call: TRBV19; j_call: TRBJ2-3; clone_size: few; d_call: TRBD1; cdr3_aa: CASSTVGQGASDTQYF; cdr3_nt: TGTGCCAGTAGTACTGTCGGGCAGGGGGCTTCAGATACGCAGTATTTT
v_call: TRBV5-1; j_call: TRBJ2-1; clone_size: .; d_call: .; cdr3_aa: CASSLVGGNNEQFF; cdr3_nt: TGCGCCAGCAGCTTGGTAGGGGGGAACAATGAGCAGTTCTTC
v_call: TRBV7-6; j_call: TRBJ2-1; clone_size: few; d_call: .; cdr3_aa: CASSRTGGYEQFF; cdr3_nt: TGTGCCAGCAGCCGGACTGGGGGGTATGAGCAGTTCTTC
v_call: TRBV15; j_call: TRBJ2-2; clone_size: few; d_call: TRBD2; cdr3_aa: CATSRSAGEVTGELFF; cdr3_nt: TGTGCCACCAGCAGATCAGCGGGAGAAGTCACCGGGGAGCTGTTTTTT
v_call: TRBV7-2; j_call: TRBJ1-3; clone_size: few; d_call: TRBD1; cdr3_aa: CASSFAPGQSNTIYF; cdr3_nt: TGTGCCAGCAGCTTTGCGCCGGGACAGTCAAACACCATATATTTT
v_call: TRBV25-1; j_call: TRBJ1-2; clone_size: .; d_call: .; cdr3_aa: CASSASDTGYTF; cdr3_nt: TGTGCCAGCAGTGCTAGCGACACTGGCTACACCTTC
v_call: TRBV5-1; j_call: TRBJ1-4; clone_size: .; d_call: .; cdr3_aa: CASNQGGLLGEKLFF; cdr3_nt: TGCGCCAGCAATCAAGGGGGGTTGTTGGGTGAAAAACTGTTTTTT
v_call: TRBV5-1; j_call: TRBJ2-5; clone_size: few; d_call: TRBD1; cdr3_aa: CASSLTPGQEGVETQYF; cdr3_nt: TGCGCCAGCAGCTTGACCCCGGGACAGGAAGGTGTGGAGACCCAGTACTTC
v_call: TRBV10-3; j_call: TRBJ2-7; clone_size: .; d_call: TRBD2; cdr3_aa: CATRGDHYEQYF; cdr3_nt: TGTGCCACCCGGGGGGATCACTACGAGCAGTACTTC
v_call: TRBV3-1; j_call: TRBJ2-1; clone_size: .; d_call: TRBD2; cdr3_aa: CASSPFTSGGYNEQFF; cdr3_nt: TGTGCCAGCAGCCCCTTTACTAGCGGCGGCTACAATGAGCAGTTCTTC
v_call: TRBV5-1; j_call: TRBJ2-5; clone_size: .; d_call: .; cdr3_aa: CASSSLFRETQYF; cdr3_nt: TGCGCCAGCAGCTCCCTCTTCCGAGAGACCCAGTACTTC
v_call: TRBV29-1; j_call: TRBJ1-2; clone_size: .; d_call: .; cdr3_aa: CSVQPVLRETGYTF; cdr3_nt: TGCAGCGTGCAACCCGTCTTGAGGGAAACTGGCTACACCTTC
v_call: TRBV20-1; j_call: TRBJ2-2; clone_size: .; d_call: .; cdr3_aa: CSAPGTSNTGELFF; cdr3_nt: TGCAGTGCCCCAGGGACTTCGAACACCGGGGAGCTGTTTTTT
v_call: TRBV5-4; j_call: TRBJ1-4; clone_size: .; d_call: .; cdr3_aa: CASSLAGRESEKLFF; cdr3_nt: TGTGCCAGCAGCTTGGCCGGCAGGGAGTCCGAAAAACTGTTTTTT
v_call: TRBV7-9; j_call: TRBJ1-1; clone_size: .; d_call: .; cdr3_aa: CASSSDLRESEAFF; cdr3_nt: TGTGCCAGCAGCTCTGATCTTAGGGAATCTGAAGCTTTCTTT
v_call: TRBV12-3/TRBV12-4; j_call: TRBJ1-5; clone_size: few; d_call: TRBD1; cdr3_aa: CASCFWQGARQPQHF; cdr3_nt: TGTGCCAGCTGTTTTTGGCAGGGGGCGCGTCAGCCCCAGCATTTT
v_call: TRBV7-9; j_call: TRBJ1-1; clone_size: .; d_call: TRBD1; cdr3_aa: CASSFWDRGMNTEAFF; cdr3_nt: TGTGCCAGCAGCTTTTGGGACAGGGGGATGAACACTGAAGCTTTCTTT
v_call: TRBV5-1; j_call: TRBJ1-2; clone_size: .; d_call: .; cdr3_aa: CASSSETVNYGYTF; cdr3_nt: TGCGCCAGCAGCTCTGAGACGGTTAACTATGGCTACACCTTC
v_call: TRBV29-1; j_call: TRBJ2-2; clone_size: few; d_call: .; cdr3_aa: CSVAVVANTGELFF; cdr3_nt: TGCAGCGTCGCAGTGGTCGCGAACACCGGGGAGCTGTTTTTT
v_call: TRBV18; j_call: TRBJ2-3; clone_size: few; d_call: TRBD2; cdr3_aa: CASRSAGGTDTQYF; cdr3_nt: TGTGCCAGCCGATCGGCGGGAGGTACAGATACGCAGTATTTT
v_call: TRBV18; j_call: TRBJ2-3; clone_size: few; d_call: .; cdr3_aa: CASSPGPGGLPDTQYF; cdr3_nt: TGTGCCAGCTCACCTGGGCCCGGCGGGCTCCCAGATACGCAGTATTTT
v_call: TRBV20-1; j_call: TRBJ2-1; clone_size: few; d_call: TRBD1; cdr3_aa: CSAPTGGFHNEQFF; cdr3_nt: TGCAGTGCCCCGACAGGGGGCTTCCACAATGAGCAGTTCTTC
v_call: TRBV7-6; j_call: TRBJ2-1; clone_size: few; d_call: .; cdr3_aa: CASSLVGGGGDEQFF; cdr3_nt: TGTGCCAGCAGCTTAGTGGGCGGGGGCGGAGATGAGCAGTTCTTC
v_call: TRBV27; j_call: TRBJ1-5; clone_size: few; d_call: TRBD1; cdr3_aa: CASSRGIGQGGQPQHF; cdr3_nt: TGTGCCAGCAGTAGAGGTATAGGACAGGGAGGTCAGCCCCAGCATTTT
v_call: TRBV9; j_call: TRBJ2-1; clone_size: .; d_call: TRBD2; cdr3_aa: CASSEPPGRDHNEQFF; cdr3_nt: TGTGCCAGCAGCGAGCCCCCCGGGAGGGACCACAATGAGCAGTTCTTC
v_call: TRBV20-1; j_call: TRBJ1-2; clone_size: few; d_call: TRBD1; cdr3_aa: CSASLGQAVGYTF; cdr3_nt: TGCAGTGCTAGTTTGGGACAGGCCGTGGGCTACACCTTC
v_call: TRBV9; j_call: TRBJ1-1; clone_size: .; d_call: .; cdr3_aa: CASSSQGSGGTEAFF; cdr3_nt: TGTGCCAGCAGCTCGCAGGGGTCCGGGGGGACTGAAGCTTTCTTT
v_call: TRBV12-3/TRBV12-4; j_call: TRBJ1-5; clone_size: few; d_call: .; cdr3_aa: CASSPTDSNQPQHF; cdr3_nt: TGTGCCAGCAGCCCGACAGATAGCAATCAGCCCCAGCATTTT